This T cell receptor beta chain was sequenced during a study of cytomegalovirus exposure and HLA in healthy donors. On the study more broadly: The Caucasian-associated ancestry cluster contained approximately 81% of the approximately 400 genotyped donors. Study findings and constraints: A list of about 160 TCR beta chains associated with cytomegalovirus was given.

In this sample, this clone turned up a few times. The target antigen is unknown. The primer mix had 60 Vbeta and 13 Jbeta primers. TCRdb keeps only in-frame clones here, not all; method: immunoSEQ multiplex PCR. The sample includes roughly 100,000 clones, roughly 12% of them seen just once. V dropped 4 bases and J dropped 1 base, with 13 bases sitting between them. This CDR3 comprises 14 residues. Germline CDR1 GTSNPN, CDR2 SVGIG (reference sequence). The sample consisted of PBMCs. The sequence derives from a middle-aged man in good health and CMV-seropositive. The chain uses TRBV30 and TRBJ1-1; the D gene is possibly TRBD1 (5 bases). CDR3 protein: CAWIPGLPNTEAFF. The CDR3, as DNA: TGTGCCTGGATCCCGGGACTCCCGAACACTGAAGCTTTCTTT.